Here is one T cell receptor (beta chain) with its context. Its antigen is currently unknown. The CDR3 is made up of 15 amino acids. Germline V gene sequence: CDR1 GTSNPN, CDR2 SVGIG (reference sequence). V was trimmed by 7 bases and J by 7 bases, leaving 20 bases between them. This entry comes from a study of STAT5B mutations in CD4+ large granular lymphocyte leukemia. Study-wide results and caveats: Patient CD4-sorted repertoires stayed more clonal than healthy ones after leukemic-clone removal.

In the study's own analysis: Lowest detectable productive clonotype frequency was 2.59 x 10-5. Libraries were prepared by immunoSEQ multiplex PCR; TCRdb keeps only in-frame clonotypes and omits some of them. The D gene and trimming were derived from the DNA, and the V and J assignments and clone size from that table. The data contain 30,000 to 40,000 clones, about 91% of them seen just once; the ten biggest clones take up approximately 0.97%. Buffy coats from healthy blood donors served as controls. This sequence was found in a human donor in good health. The sample comprised CD4+ T cells from blood buffy coats. The rearrangement links TRBV30 to TRBJ1-6, with D perhaps TRBD1 (5 bases). The CDR3 DNA reads TGTGCCTCCGGGGCAGGTTCGTTGCTGAATTCACCCCTCCACTTT. Its protein product is CASGAGSLLNSPLHF.